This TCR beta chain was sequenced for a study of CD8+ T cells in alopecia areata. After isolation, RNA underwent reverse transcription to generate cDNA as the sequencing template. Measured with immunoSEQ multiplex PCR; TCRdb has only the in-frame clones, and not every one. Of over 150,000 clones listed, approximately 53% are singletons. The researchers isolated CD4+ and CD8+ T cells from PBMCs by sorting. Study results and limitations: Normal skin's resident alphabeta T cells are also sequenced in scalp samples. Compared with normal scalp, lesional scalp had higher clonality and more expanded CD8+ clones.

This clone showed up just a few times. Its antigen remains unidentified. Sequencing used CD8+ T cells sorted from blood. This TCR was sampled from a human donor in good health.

The CDR3 here is CATNQGGGLDTQYF. The CDR3 DNA follows: TGTGCCACTAACCAAGGGGGGGGCCTAGATACGCAGTATTTT. This chain joins TRBV6-5 and TRBJ2-3, with D possibly being TRBD2 (7 bases). V lost 10 bases and J lost 5, with 19 bases in between. Germline-derived CDR1 and CDR2 are MNHEY and SVGAGI. This CDR3 has 14 residues.